A single sample is the source of the 28 T cell receptor beta chains below, sequenced in a study of shared clonotypes between healthy human individuals. The repertoire was sequenced with immunoSEQ multiplex PCR; TCRdb's copy has only in-frame clones and lacks some. The sample consists of millions of clones, 85% to 95% of them appearing once. Sequenced sample: naive CD4+ T cells sorted from blood. Regarding subset: CD45RA+ positively selected. All receptors derive from a man aged 18 to 30 in good health.

The V and J genes are TRBV6-5 and TRBJ1-2; possible D gene TRBD1, 5 bases. The CDR3 is 13 amino acids. V was trimmed by 4 bases and J by 6 bases, leaving 12 bases between them. The V gene's germline CDR1 is MNHEY and CDR2 SVGAGI. The CDR3 DNA sequence: TGTGCCAGCAGTTCTTGGGACGGGAATGGCTACACCTTC. Translating gives CASSSWDGNGYTF.

The CDR3 DNA follows: TGTGCCAGTAGTACAGGGCTCACTGAAGCTTTCTTT. It is translated as CASSTGLTEAFF. This chain links TRBV19 with TRBJ1-1, with TRBD1 as a possible D gene (5 bases). Germline V gene data show CDR1 as LNHDA and CDR2 as SQIVND (reference sequence). This CDR3 contains 12 residues. Deletions cut 4 bases from V and 4 bases from J, with 7 bases between.

The chain uses TRBV9 and TRBJ2-1; 7 positions match TRBD2. With V trimmed by 2 bases and J by 0 bases, 8 bases remained unmatched. CDR1 SGDLS and CDR2 YYNGEE come from the germline V gene. The CDR3 length is 17 residues. The CDR3 is CASSVDGTSASYNEQFF. The CDR3 DNA reads as TGTGCCAGCAGCGTGGACGGAACTAGCGCCTCCTACAATGAGCAGTTCTTC.

The V and J genes are TRBV6-5 and TRBJ2-7; the D is unclear. CDR1 is MNHEY and CDR2 is SVGAGI in the germline V gene. This CDR3 is 14 amino acids long. Trimming removed 7 bases at V and 1 base at J, with 14 bases between. CDR3: CASTNHDKSYEQYF. Here the CDR3 DNA reads TGTGCCAGCACCAACCACGACAAGTCCTACGAGCAGTACTTC.

The V and J genes are TRBV4-2 and TRBJ2-3, with TRBD2 matching over 8 bases. J lost 2 bases, V lost 2 bases, and 6 bases had no gene match. Germline V CDR1 and CDR2: LGHNA, YNFKEQ. There are 16 residues in the CDR3. CDR3 loop: CASSQMSGGFTDTQYF. The DNA of the CDR3 is TGTGCCAGCAGCCAAATGAGCGGGGGTTTCACAGATACGCAGTATTTT.

V gene TRBV15 combines with J gene TRBJ1-2; a possible D gene is TRBD1 (5 bases). Trimming took 0 bases from V and 7 from J, leaving 12 bases between them. Per germline, CDR1 LNHNV and CDR2 YYDKDF (reference sequence). CDR3 length: 14 amino acids. In nucleotides, the CDR3 is TGTGCCACCAGCAGAGACGACAGCCCGGGTGGCTACACCTTC. Amino acids: CATSRDDSPGGYTF.

CDR3 sequence (DNA): TGTGCCAGCAGCCTGAATGGTGAGCAGTTCTTC. Amino acid sequence: CASSLNGEQFF. The chain joins TRBV7-2 to TRBJ2-1; D not certain. CDR1 is SGHTA and CDR2 is FQGNSA in the germline V gene. This CDR3 contains 11 residues. V shed 5 bases and J shed 9 bases, with 8 bases lying between them.

This chain joins TRBV9 and TRBJ2-5; TRBD2 aligns across 12 bases. Germline V CDR1 and CDR2: SGDLS, YYNGEE. This CDR3 has 18 amino acids. Trimming cost V 0 bases and J 2 bases; bases outside gene matches: 8. Written as DNA, the CDR3 is TGTGCCAGCAGCGTAGAGCCTAGCGGGGGGGCAGAGCAAGAGACCCAGTACTTC. Its translation is CASSVEPSGGAEQETQYF.

The chain has TRBV18 and TRBJ1-1; D is unresolved. Germline CDR1 KGHSH, CDR2 LQKENI. The CDR3 covers 13 residues. Trimming removed 3 bases from V and 8 bases from J, with 13 bases in between. The CDR3: CASSPGTMEEAFF. The CDR3, as DNA: TGTGCCAGCTCACCTGGAACGATGGAGGAAGCTTTCTTT.

This chain links TRBV5-4 with TRBJ1-2; the D gene is possibly TRBD1 (6 bases). V lost 4 bases and J 8 bases, leaving 15 bases between the germline ends. In germline, CDR1 is SGHNT, CDR2 YYREEE (reference sequence). The CDR3 has 13 residues. CDR3 loop: CASSPATGMGYTF. In nucleotides, the CDR3 is TGTGCCAGCAGCCCGGCGACAGGTATGGGCTACACCTTC.

This clone was counted between two and nine times. The gene calls are TRBV10-3 and TRBJ2-5; D not resolved. The CDR3 is made up of 16 amino acids. Germline V gene lookup returns CDR1 ENHRY and CDR2 SYGVKD. V lost 0 bases and J 5 bases, leaving 16 bases between the germline ends. As DNA, the CDR3 is TGTGCCATCAGTGAGTCGAGCTTAAGGTCCTGGGAGACCCAGTACTTC. Protein: CAISESSLRSWETQYF.

The chain recombines TRBV4-1 with TRBJ2-7, with a possible D match to TRBD2 (6 bases). V dropped 0 bases and J dropped 2 bases, with 20 bases sitting between them. The CDR3 totals 18 residues. Germline V gives CDR1 MGHRA, CDR2 YSYEKL. The CDR3 DNA is TGCGCCAGCAGCCAAGATACTGGTGGCGGAGGGGAACCCTACGAGCAGTACTTC. This encodes CASSQDTGGGGEPYEQYF.

V is TRBV5-1 and J is TRBJ2-4; 10 bases align to TRBD1. Trimming removed 4 bases from V and 8 bases from J; junction bases left unmatched: 9. This CDR3 has 15 residues. Germline lookup yields CDR1 SGHRS and CDR2 YFSETQ. The CDR3 is CASSVTGTGEDIQYF. The CDR3 nucleotides are TGCGCCAGCAGCGTCACCGGGACAGGGGAGGACATTCAGTACTTC.

The chain joins TRBV12-5 to TRBJ1-5, with 7 bases lining up with TRBD1. The ends lost 6 bases at V and 5 bases at J; junction bases unmatched: 10. The CDR3 has 15 residues. Germline CDR1 reads LGHNT; CDR2 reads FRNRAP. CDR3 DNA sequence: TGTGCTAGTGGGACCACAGGGGATACTCATCAGCCCCAGCATTTT. Its translation is CASGTTGDTHQPQHF.

This chain links TRBV14 with TRBJ2-1; D possibly corresponds to TRBD2 (5 bases). CDR1 and CDR2 from the germline V gene are SGHDN and FVKESK. The CDR3 extends over 14 amino acids. V gave up 1 base and J gave up 7 bases, with 11 bases separating them. The CDR3 coding sequence is TGTGCCAGCAGCCAAGCGAACCGGAGGAATGAGCAGTTCTTC. It translates to CASSQANRRNEQFF.

This sequence joins TRBV6-5 and TRBJ1-2, with TRBD1 identical over 7 bases. This CDR3 has 15 amino acids. Germline V lookup: CDR1 MNHEY, CDR2 SVGAGI. The trim removed 7 bases at V and 2 bases at J, leaving 10 bases unmatched. Written as DNA, the CDR3 is TGTGCCAGCATCCCGGGACAGAGCCTGAACTATGGCTACACCTTC. Translating it yields CASIPGQSLNYGYTF.

The V call is TRBV18, the J call TRBJ2-1; the match to TRBD2 covers 10 bases. The CDR3 covers 16 residues. Trimming cost V 3 bases and J 6 bases; bases outside gene matches: 8. CDR1 and CDR2 from the germline V gene are KGHSH and LQKENI. CDR3: CASSPALAGDINEQFF. The CDR3 region has the DNA TGTGCCAGCTCACCCGCGCTAGCGGGGGATATCAATGAGCAGTTCTTC.

The chain recombines TRBV28 with TRBJ1-2, with no clear D. The germline V gene has CDR1 MDHEN and CDR2 SYDVKM. The CDR3 is 11 amino acids. Trimming took 8 bases from V and 5 from J, leaving 9 bases between them. DNA of the CDR3: TGTGCCAGCCTACGGGAGTATGGCTACACCTTC. It encodes CASLREYGYTF.

The V and J genes are TRBV5-4 and TRBJ1-2; 12 nucleotides match TRBD1. This CDR3 comprises 14 residues. V gave up 3 bases and J gave up 8 bases; unmatched junction bases: 5. The germline V gene has CDR1 SGHNT and CDR2 YYREEE (reference sequence). In nucleotides, the CDR3 is TGTGCCAGCAGCTGGGGACAGGGGGCGCCAGGCTACACCTTC. Residues: CASSWGQGAPGYTF. Full variable domain (remainder filled in from reference TRBV5-4 and TRBJ1-2): ETGVTQSPTHLIKTRGQQVTLRCSSQSGHNTVSWYQQALGQGPQFIFQYYREEENGRGNFPPRFSGLQFPNYSSELNVNALELDDSALYLCASSWGQGAPGYTFGSGTRLTVV.

This chain uses TRBV7-6 with TRBJ2-3; TRBD1 might be the D (6 bases). The ends were cut back, 5 bases at V and 1 base at J, with 19 bases in the middle. CDR3 length: 17 residues. Germline-derived CDR1 and CDR2 are SGHVS and FNYEAQ. The CDR3 spells CASSPPQSPGGTDTQYF. The CDR3 nucleotides read TGTGCCAGCAGCCCCCCTCAAAGCCCAGGGGGCACAGATACGCAGTATTTT.

V and J are TRBV28 and TRBJ1-2; TRBD1 might be the D (6 bases). CDR1 is MDHEN and CDR2 is SYDVKM in the germline V gene. The CDR3 is 14 residues long. The germline V and J ends were trimmed by 5 bases and 7 bases, with 17 bases remaining between them. The CDR3 here is CASSPHGGQGGYTF. In nucleotides, the CDR3 is TGTGCCAGCAGTCCCCATGGGGGGCAGGGTGGCTACACCTTC.

This chain joins TRBV5-1 and TRBJ1-6; D is unclear. Per germline, CDR1 SGHRS and CDR2 YFSETQ. The CDR3 totals 15 residues. V lost 3 bases and J 0 bases, leaving 7 bases between the germline ends. CDR3 nucleotide sequence: TGCGCCAGCAGCTCAGAGAGCTCCTATAATTCACCCCTCCACTTT. Residues: CASSSESSYNSPLHF.

This chain joins TRBV7-6 and TRBJ2-1, with 9 bases that match TRBD2. The CDR3 loop spans 14 amino acids. Germline V gene lookup returns CDR1 SGHVS and CDR2 FNYEAQ. V shed 4 bases and J 6 bases; nucleotides not matched to a gene: 4. CDR3 amino acids: CASSSISGSNEQFF. The CDR3 coding sequence is TGTGCCAGCAGCTCGATTAGCGGGAGCAATGAGCAGTTCTTC.

The V gene is TRBV7-9, the J gene TRBJ1-2; the match to TRBD1 covers 9 bases. This CDR3 spans 13 amino acids. The J segment lost 8 bases and the V segment lost 5 bases, leaving 6 bases of the junction unmatched. From germline, CDR1 is SEHNR and CDR2 FQNEAQ (reference sequence). CDR3 DNA: TGTGCCAGCAGCCAACAGGGGGCGATCGGCTACACCTTC. Translating it yields CASSQQGAIGYTF.

This chain links TRBV30 with TRBJ2-7; D gene uncertain. The V gene lost 0 bases and the J gene lost 2 bases, with 8 bases spanning the gap. This CDR3 contains 13 residues. CDR1 and CDR2 (germline): GTSNPN, SVGIG (reference sequence). The CDR3 DNA is TGTGCCTGGAGTGTTTTATCGGCCTACGAGCAGTACTTC. It yields the protein CAWSVLSAYEQYF.

The chain recombines TRBV6-6 with TRBJ2-3; D uncertain. Germline V lookup: CDR1 MNHNY, CDR2 SVGAGI (reference sequence). The CDR3 covers 13 residues. Trimming left V 0 bases short and J 4 bases short, with 5 bases between. This CDR3 reads CASSYSMSDTQYF. Here the CDR3 DNA reads TGTGCCAGCAGTTACTCGATGTCAGATACGCAGTATTTT.

The chain links TRBV19 to TRBJ1-2, with 7 nucleotides matching TRBD1. The length of the CDR3 is 12 residues. From germline, CDR1 is LNHDA and CDR2 SQIVND (reference sequence). V lost 7 bases, J lost 9 bases, and 8 bases stayed unmatched. The CDR3 loop reads CASTPQGQSYTF. The CDR3 DNA reads as TGTGCCAGTACCCCACAGGGGCAGAGCTACACCTTC.

This clone was counted once. This sequence joins TRBV19 and TRBJ1-1, with D hard to call. The V end lost 4 bases, the J end lost 5 bases, and 17 bases lay between the germline ends. Germline V lookup: CDR1 LNHDA, CDR2 SQIVND (reference sequence). The CDR3 sequence is 15 residues long. In nucleotides, the CDR3 is TGTGCCAGTAGTACCGACACTGTGAGTCCTACTGAAGCTTTCTTT. Translation gives CASSTDTVSPTEAFF.